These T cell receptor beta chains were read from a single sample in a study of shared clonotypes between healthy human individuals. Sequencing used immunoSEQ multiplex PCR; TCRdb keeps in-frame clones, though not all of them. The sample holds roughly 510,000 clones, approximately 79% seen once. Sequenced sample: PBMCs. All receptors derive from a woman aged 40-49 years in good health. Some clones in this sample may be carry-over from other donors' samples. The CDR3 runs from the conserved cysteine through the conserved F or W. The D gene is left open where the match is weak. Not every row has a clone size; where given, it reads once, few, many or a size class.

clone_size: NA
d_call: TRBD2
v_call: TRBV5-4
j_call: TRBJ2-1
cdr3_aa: CASSFRGSNEQFF
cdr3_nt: TGTGCCAGCAGCTTTCGCGGGAGCAATGAGCAGTTCTTC

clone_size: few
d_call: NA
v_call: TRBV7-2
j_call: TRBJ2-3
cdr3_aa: CASSSWAGPSTDTQYF
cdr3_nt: TGTGCCAGCAGCTCTTGGGCGGGTCCTAGCACAGATACGCAGTATTTT

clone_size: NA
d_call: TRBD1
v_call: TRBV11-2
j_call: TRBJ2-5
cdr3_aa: CASSLQTRQGTDF
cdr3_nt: TGTGCCAGCAGCTTACAAACCCGACAGGGTACAGACTTC

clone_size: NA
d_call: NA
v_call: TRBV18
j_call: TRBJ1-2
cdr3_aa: CASSPPGGNYGYTF
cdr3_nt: TGTGCCAGCTCACCACCAGGGGGGAACTATGGCTACACCTTC

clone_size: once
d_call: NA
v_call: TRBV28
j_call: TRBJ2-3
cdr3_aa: CASKRARVLKTADTQYF
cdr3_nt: TGTGCCAGCAAGAGAGCCAGAGTGCTCAAGACGGCAGATACGCAGTATTTT

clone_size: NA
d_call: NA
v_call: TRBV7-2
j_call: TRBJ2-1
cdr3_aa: CASSFRVQRFF
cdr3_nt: TGTGCCAGCAGCTTCCGCGTCCAACGGTTCTTC

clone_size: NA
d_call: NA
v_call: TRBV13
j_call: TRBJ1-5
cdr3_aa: CASSLGNGVPQHF
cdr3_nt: TGTGCCAGCAGCTTAGGGAATGGTGTGCCCCAGCATTTT

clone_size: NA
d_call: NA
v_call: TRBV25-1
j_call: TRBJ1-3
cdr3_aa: CASSDRASGNTIYF
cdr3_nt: TGTGCCAGCAGTGACCGGGCCTCTGGAAACACCATATATTTT

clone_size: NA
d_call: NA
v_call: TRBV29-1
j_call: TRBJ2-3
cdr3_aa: CSVEVEWLSTDTQYF
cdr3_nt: TGCAGCGTTGAAGTCGAGTGGCTCAGCACAGATACGCAGTATTTT

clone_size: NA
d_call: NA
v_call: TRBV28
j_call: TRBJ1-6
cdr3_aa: CASSLAGTASPLHF
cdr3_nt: TGTGCCAGCAGTTTAGCCGGGACCGCTTCACCCCTCCACTTT

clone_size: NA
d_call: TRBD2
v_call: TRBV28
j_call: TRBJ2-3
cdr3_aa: CASSLRRDSSGRSDTQYF
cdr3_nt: TGTGCCAGCAGTTTACGAAGGGATTCTAGCGGGAGATCAGATACGCAGTATTTT

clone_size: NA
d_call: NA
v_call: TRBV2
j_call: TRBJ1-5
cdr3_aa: CASSERAGEQPQHF
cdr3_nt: TGTGCCAGCAGTGAACGGGCAGGGGAACAGCCCCAGCATTTT

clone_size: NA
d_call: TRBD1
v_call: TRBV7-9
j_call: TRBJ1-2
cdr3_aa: CASSPGTGYGYTF
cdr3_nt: TGTGCCAGCAGCCCCGGGACAGGGTATGGCTACACCTTC

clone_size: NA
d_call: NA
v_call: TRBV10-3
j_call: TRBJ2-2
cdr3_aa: CAISESGTTNTGELFF
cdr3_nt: TGTGCCATCAGTGAGTCGGGGACCACGAACACCGGGGAGCTGTTTTTT

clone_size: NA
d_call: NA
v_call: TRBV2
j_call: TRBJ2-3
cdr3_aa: CALTGVSTDTQYF
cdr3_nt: TGTGCTTTAACGGGAGTTAGCACAGATACGCAGTATTTT

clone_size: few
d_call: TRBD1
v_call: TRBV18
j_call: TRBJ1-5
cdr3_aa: CASSPRPEGGEPQHF
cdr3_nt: TGTGCCAGCTCACCACGTCCCGAAGGGGGCGAGCCCCAGCATTTT

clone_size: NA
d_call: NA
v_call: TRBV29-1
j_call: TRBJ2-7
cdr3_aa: CSVVEVVTGEGRDEQYF
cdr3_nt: TGCAGCGTTGTGGAGGTCGTAACGGGAGAAGGGCGCGACGAGCAGTACTTC

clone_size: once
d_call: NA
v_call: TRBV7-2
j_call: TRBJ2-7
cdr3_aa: CASSSINLEQYF
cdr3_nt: TGTGCCAGCAGCTCCATCAATCTGGAGCAGTACTTC

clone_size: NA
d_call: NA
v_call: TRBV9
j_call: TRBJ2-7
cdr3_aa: CASSDSTWGYEQYF
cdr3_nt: TGTGCCAGCAGCGACAGTACCTGGGGTTACGAGCAGTACTTC

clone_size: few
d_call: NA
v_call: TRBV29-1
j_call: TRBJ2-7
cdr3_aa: CSVGTGQMNYEQYF
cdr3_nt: TGCAGCGTGGGGACGGGACAAATGAACTACGAGCAGTACTTC

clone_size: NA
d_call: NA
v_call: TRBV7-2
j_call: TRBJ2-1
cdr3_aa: CASSSRSTGLWNEQFF
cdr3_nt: TGTGCCAGCAGTTCGCGTTCGACTGGCCTATGGAATGAGCAGTTCTTC

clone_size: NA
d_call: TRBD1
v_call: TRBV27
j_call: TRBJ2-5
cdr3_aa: CASRQDRGLGETQYF
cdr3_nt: TGTGCCAGCAGACAGGACAGGGGGCTGGGGGAGACCCAGTACTTC